This record covers a single TCR beta chain. The antigen this receptor binds is unknown. The input lacks base qualities; no much larger clone sits a single base away. Every donor in the study was a healthy Caucasian. The twin cohort comprised three pairs of female monozygotic twins, all aged about 18 to 29 years. RNA for TCR libraries was isolated from peripheral blood mononuclear cells. The data derive from a study of identical twins (dated by TCRdb to the mid-2010s). Turning to the overall study: TCR alpha and beta repertoires from monozygotic twins, unrelated adults of various ages and cord blood were deep-sequenced to test whether fetal clonotypes persist. To rule out contamination, the twin experiments were replicated at different times with different library preparation protocols.

Libraries came from 5' RACE. Data came from an Illumina HiSeq 2000. A universal primer binding site was introduced by template switching, and a unique molecular identifier was present in the final cDNA, enabling accurate counting of TCR cDNA molecules. Specific primers in the conserved constant-segment region were used to synthesize first-strand cDNA for TCR alpha and beta chains. Each cDNA library was double barcoded, with a SMART-Mk sample barcode plus Illumina barcodes, to control for contamination. Two successive PCR steps introduced TruSeq adapter sequences along with Illumina sample barcodes. TCR alpha and beta cDNA libraries were sequenced on the Illumina HiSeq platform with custom primers. The published analysis was carried out like this. MiGEC was used to process raw reads and extract unique molecular identifiers, and MiXCR was used to find CDR3 positions. Recombination models were inferred per individual with the repgenHMM and IGoR tools using an EM algorithm. Shared clonotypes were analyzed with the tcR package in R, and sharing was normalized by the product of cloneset sizes. Out-of-frame nonproductive sequences were analyzed to study raw recombination free of thymic and clonal selection effects. The public sequencing data were trimmed at Q25 with fastp and processed into clonotypes with MiXCR by TCRdb, which kept only in-frame beta chains. CDR3 protein duplicates are merged, each entry listing the most common genes and DNA. None of the V and J calls come from the authors' own analysis; TCRdb made them. The sample includes about 660,000 distinct CDR3 sequences, with roughly 8% observed a single time. 0.8% to 1% of the sample is taken by the ten largest.

The full study reports these points: Fewer insertions were carried by abundant cord blood beta clonotypes; a weaker similar trend was observed in young adult naive repertoires, while no such trend was observed in memory repertoires. Compared with coincidental sharing between unrelated individuals, an excess of low generation-probability sequences was observed among out-of-frame TCR alpha sequences shared between twins. Zero-insertion analyses could be partly confounded by invariant T cells such as MAIT and iNKT, though diverse VJ usage argued against such confounding for most clonotypes. A weaker excess of twin sharing was found in beta out-of-frame sequences because the signal-to-noise ratio was lowered by fewer shared sequences. In monozygotic twins, recombination models systematically underestimated out-of-frame TCR alpha sharing, but the models matched the sharing seen between unrelated individuals. Because the same donors could not be followed over many years, the conclusions relied on cross-sectional statistical analysis.

The CDR3 contains 17 residues, cysteine and phenylalanine counted. CDR3 DNA is the only sequence kept; it has 51 bases, read in frame from the first base. This sample also appeared in a second study, on yellow fever vaccine responses in identical twins. As the second paper documents: The authors reported that the T cell response to vaccination in identical twins appeared partly convergent and partly personalized. In the study, vaccine-responding T cell clones were precisely tracked in identical twins.

This TCR was sampled from a woman between 18 and 30 years old in good health. Sequencing was performed on PBMCs. The V and J segments used are TRBV12-2 and TRBJ2-6; the table's D call, TRBD1, has no DNA check behind it. TRBV12-2 is shown as a pseudogene. The CDR3 in this case is CASRFGSRNSGANVLTF. The DNA reads TGTGCAAGTCGCTTCGGTTCCCGTAACTCTGGGGCCAACGTCCTGACTTTC.